A single sample gave rise to the 19 T cell receptor beta chains below, sequenced in a study of blood T cell repertoires in COVID-19. This table comes from immunoSEQ multiplex PCR, and its TCRdb copy is limited to in-frame clones, with some not included. Of nearly 350,000 clones listed, more than 85% are singletons. Input material: PBMCs or T cells enriched from blood (not recorded which). Receptors were obtained from a woman in her thirties who had recovered from COVID-19.

This clone was seen only a few times. The chain joins TRBV11-2 to TRBJ1-5; D is unresolved. V shed 1 base and J shed 7 bases, with 14 bases lying between them. Per the germline V gene, CDR1 is SGHAT and CDR2 is FQNNGV. The CDR3 length is 15 residues. CDR3 residues: CASSLGRGVGQPQHF. The CDR3 nucleotides are TGTGCCAGCAGCTTAGGGCGCGGGGTAGGGCAGCCCCAGCATTTT. The entire variable domain, with the rest obtained from reference TRBV11-2 and TRBJ1-5, is as follows: EAGVAQSPRYKIIEKRQSVAFWCNPISGHATLYWYQQILGQGPKLLIQFQNNGVVDDSQLPKDRFSAERLKGVDSTLKIQPAKLEDSAVYLCASSLGRGVGQPQHFGDGTRLSIL.

Only one count was recorded for this clone. The DNA for the CDR3 is TGTGCCTGGAGTGACGGTCCGGCAGATACGCAGTATTTT. It encodes CAWSDGPADTQYF. The gene calls are TRBV30 and TRBJ2-3; D is undetermined. The germline V gene encodes CDR1 GTSNPN and CDR2 SVGIG (reference sequence). V shed 1 base and J shed 4 bases, with 9 bases lying between them. The CDR3 runs 13 residues.

The chain uses TRBV7-6 and TRBJ2-1, with 10 bases aligning to TRBD1. Germline V gives CDR1 SGHVS, CDR2 FNYEAQ. With 4 bases clipped from V and 3 bases from J, the junction kept 9 bases outside the gene matches. The CDR3 has 17 amino acids. The DNA for the CDR3 is TGTGCCAGCAGCTCGCGGAAAGGACAGGGGGTCTACAATGAGCAGTTCTTC. Residues: CASSSRKGQGVYNEQFF.

The chain links TRBV2 to TRBJ1-2; the D is unclear. The CDR3 consists of 13 residues. With 6 bases removed from V and 2 bases from J, the gap between germline ends came to 10 bases. Per germline, CDR1 SNHLY and CDR2 FYNNEI. The CDR3 spells CASRASGNYGYTF. The CDR3 DNA sequence: TGTGCCAGCAGGGCGTCAGGCAACTATGGCTACACCTTC.

The rearrangement links TRBV5-1 to TRBJ2-7, with 9 bases fitting TRBD1. CDR1 SGHRS and CDR2 YFSETQ come from the germline V gene. This CDR3 is built from 14 residues. V trimming: 4 bases; J trimming: 5 bases; junction bases outside the gene matches: 7. As DNA, the CDR3 is TGCGCCAGCAGCCCCGGGACAGGGTGGGACGAGCAGTACTTC. This codes for CASSPGTGWDEQYF. The whole variable domain, remainder taken from reference TRBV5-1 and TRBJ2-7, is KAGVTQTPRYLIKTRGQQVTLSCSPISGHRSVSWYQQTPGQGLQFLFEYFSETQRNKGNFPGRFSGRQFSNSRSEMNVSTLELGDSALYLCASSPGTGWDEQYFGPGTRLTVT.

The chain couples TRBV30 to TRBJ1-2, with D hard to call. In germline, CDR1 is GTSNPN, CDR2 SVGIG (reference sequence). V lost 0 bases and J 4 bases, leaving 9 bases between the germline ends. This CDR3 is 13 amino acids long. CDR3 coding DNA: TGTGCCTGGAGTGTACTAGGATCCTATGGCTACACCTTC. As protein: CAWSVLGSYGYTF.

The chain joins TRBV28 to TRBJ1-1; 8 bases map to TRBD1. The CDR3 length is 14 residues. Trimming took 4 bases from V and 4 from J; bases not matched to a gene: 5. CDR1 is MDHEN and CDR2 is SYDVKM in the germline V gene. The CDR3 nucleotides are TGTGCCAGCAGTTCAGGGGGCCCGGGCACTGAAGCTTTCTTT. Its translation is CASSSGGPGTEAFF. Based on the CDR3 plus reference TRBV28 and TRBJ1-1, the full variable domain is DVKVTQSSRYLVKRTGEKVFLECVQDMDHENMFWYRQDPGLGLRLIYFSYDVKMKEKGDIPEGYSVSREKKERFSLILESASTNQTSMYLCASSSGGPGTEAFFGQGTRLTVV.

V usage is TRBV7-2 and J usage is TRBJ2-3, with D possibly TRBD2 on 6 matching bases. The CDR3 contains 15 residues. Germline CDR1 reads SGHTA; CDR2 reads FQGNSA. Trimming pared 5 bases from V and 2 bases from J, leaving 14 bases between. The CDR3 sequence: CASSPNGGATDTQYF. CDR3 coding DNA: TGTGCCAGCAGCCCGAACGGGGGAGCCACAGATACGCAGTATTTT.

This chain links TRBV6-5 with TRBJ2-7; 9 bases match TRBD1. From germline, CDR1 is MNHEY and CDR2 SVGAGI. CDR3 length equals 14 residues. Trimming removed 6 bases from V and 0 bases from J; junction bases left unmatched: 3. CDR3 bases: TGTGCCAGCAGACCGGGACAGGGCTCCTACGAGCAGTACTTC. Its protein is CASRPGQGSYEQYF.

The genes are TRBV19 and TRBJ1-1; 8 bases map to TRBD1. With 0 bases clipped from V and 0 bases from J, the junction kept 9 bases outside the gene matches. Per the germline V gene, CDR1 is LNHDA and CDR2 is SQIVND (reference sequence). CDR3 length: 18 amino acids. The CDR3 protein is CASSIERDRPNMNTEAFF. Here the CDR3 DNA reads TGTGCCAGTAGTATAGAACGGGACAGGCCGAATATGAACACTGAAGCTTTCTTT.

The J gene is TRBJ1-1, the V gene TRBV5-1; D possibly corresponds to TRBD1 (5 bases). The V gene's germline CDR1 is SGHRS and CDR2 YFSETQ. Deletions cut 4 bases from V and 0 bases from J, with 13 bases between. The CDR3 contains 15 residues. The CDR3 loop reads CASSRQVDMNTEAFF. Here the CDR3 DNA reads TGCGCCAGCAGCAGACAAGTGGACATGAACACTGAAGCTTTCTTT.

The chain combines TRBV30 with TRBJ2-5; TRBD2 aligns across 8 bases. V lost 2 bases to trimming and J lost 5 bases; unmatched junction nucleotides: 13. Germline values: CDR1 GTSNPN, CDR2 SVGIG (reference sequence). The CDR3 spans 16 residues. The CDR3 protein is CAWSKLADLPKETQYF. The CDR3 coding sequence is TGTGCCTGGAGTAAACTAGCGGACCTCCCGAAGGAGACCCAGTACTTC.

This chain joins TRBV19 and TRBJ1-1; D might be TRBD1 (6 bases). V was pared by 7 bases and J by 0 bases, with 12 bases between. Germline lookup yields CDR1 LNHDA and CDR2 SQIVND (reference sequence). CDR3 length: 14 residues. The CDR3 sequence is CASNSQGMNTEAFF. CDR3 bases: TGTGCCAGTAACAGTCAGGGGATGAACACTGAAGCTTTCTTT.

CDR3 coding DNA: TGCGCCACTGCGGACTGGACAGGGAGGGGTACTGAAGCTTTCTTT. Amino acid sequence: CATADWTGRGTEAFF. V is TRBV10-2 and J is TRBJ1-1; TRBD1 agrees at 8 bases. The V gene end was trimmed by 10 bases and the J gene end by 5 bases; junction bases not matched to a gene: 15. Germline CDR1 reads WSHSY; CDR2 reads SAAADI. The CDR3 contains 15 residues.

CDR3 bases: TGTGCCAGCAGTCCAACAGGACAGGGCGTGGCGAGGTCACCCCTCCACTTT. Its translation: CASSPTGQGVARSPLHF. This chain joins TRBV6-6 and TRBJ1-6, with TRBD1 identical over 8 bases. Germline CDR1 MNHNY, CDR2 SVGAGI (reference sequence). Trimming cost V 5 bases and J 10 bases; bases outside gene matches: 16. The CDR3 is 17 residues long.

In regard to this clone: One junction end does not reproduce the germline sequence, and a read error may be involved. The chain carries TRBV7-9 and TRBJ2-7, with a weak D call TRBD1 (7 bases). The CDR3 loop spans 13 amino acids. Germline V gives CDR1 SEHNR, CDR2 FQNEAQ (reference sequence). The CDR3 loop is CASSPGAGQGGNF. Here the CDR3 DNA reads TGTGCCAGCAGCCCCGGGGCTGGGCAGGGGGGAAACTTC.

This rearrangement joins TRBV11-2 to TRBJ2-6, with TRBD1 identical over 8 bases. Germline V gene lookup returns CDR1 SGHAT and CDR2 FQNNGV. The CDR3 runs 18 residues. Trimming removed 7 bases from V and 3 bases from J; junction bases left unmatched: 14. CDR3 coding DNA: TGTGCCAGCACCCCGACAGGGGCCGCTGGGGTTGGGGCCAACGTCCTGACTTTC. Translated: CASTPTGAAGVGANVLTF.

The chain is built from TRBV30 and TRBJ1-1; 11 bases match TRBD1. Germline V gene lookup returns CDR1 GTSNPN and CDR2 SVGIG (reference sequence). This CDR3 is 14 amino acids long. The J segment lost 4 bases and the V segment lost 5 bases, leaving 6 bases of the junction unmatched. This CDR3 reads CAWDGGTGGTEAFF. In DNA form, the CDR3 reads TGTGCCTGGGACGGCGGGACAGGGGGCACTGAAGCTTTCTTT.

V and J are TRBV5-4 and TRBJ1-1; D is undetermined. Deletions cut 0 bases from V and 0 bases from J, with 6 bases between. CDR3 size: 14 residues. Germline CDR1 and CDR2: SGHNT and YYREEE (reference sequence). CDR3 coding DNA: TGTGCCAGCAGCTTGGCGGGGATGAACACTGAAGCTTTCTTT. It translates to CASSLAGMNTEAFF.